Listed below are T cell receptor beta chains from one sample, sequenced in a study of T cells and Merkel cell carcinoma outcomes. Profiled with immunoSEQ multiplex PCR; TCRdb holds only in-frame clones, not every one. The repertoire has roughly 2,000 clones, around 73% of them found once; the top ten carry 26%. The sample was tumor tissue from Merkel cell carcinoma. The receptors here all came from a human donor with Merkel cell carcinoma. Both conserved end residues are part of each CDR3. A D gene is named only where the DNA matches it firmly. Clone size is shown for a subset of rows, as once, few, many or a class of expanded clone.

cdr3_length clone_size j_call v_call d_call cdr3_nt cdr3_aa
14 NA TRBJ2-7 TRBV7-7 TRBD2 TGTGCCAGCAGCCCGGGGACTAGCTCCTACGAGCAGTACTTC CASSPGTSSYEQYF
15 once TRBJ2-6 TRBV30 NA TGTGCCTGGAGCCTTCTAGGGGCCGGGGCCAACGTCCTGACTTTC CAWSLLGAGANVLTF
17 NA TRBJ1-5 TRBV19 NA TGTGCCAGTAGTTATGGAAGGAGGGGTGGTAGCAATCAGCCCCGGCATTTT CASSYGRRGGSNQPRHF
14 NA TRBJ2-5 TRBV6-5 TRBD2 TGTGCCAGCAGTTACTCCGGGGGAGGGGAGACCCAGTACTTC CASSYSGGGETQYF
15 NA TRBJ2-5 TRBV5-4 TRBD2 TGTGCCAGCAGCGTGGATTGGGGGGGGACAGAGACCCAGTACTTC CASSVDWGGTETQYF
14 NA TRBJ1-5 TRBV27 NA TGTGCCAGCAGCTTAAAGGCAAGCAATCAGCCCCAGCATTTT CASSLKASNQPQHF
14 NA TRBJ1-1 TRBV27 NA TGTGCCAGCAGTTTAGCGGGGAGGAACACTGAAGCTTTCTTT CASSLAGRNTEAFF
14 NA TRBJ1-2 TRBV5-1 NA TGCGCCAGCAGCTTGGACTTCTCAGGCAGGGTATACACCTTC CASSLDFSGRVYTF
14 NA TRBJ1-1 TRBV5-1 NA TGCGCCAGCAGCTGGGACGGGTTGAACACTGAAGCTTTCTTT CASSWDGLNTEAFF
16 NA TRBJ2-2 TRBV15 NA TGTGCCACCAGCGTTATGACCGGATTGAACACCGGGGAGCTGTTTTTT CATSVMTGLNTGELFF
15 NA TRBJ1-2 TRBV27 NA TGTGCCAGCAGTAAACAGGGTTGGGGGTGGTATGGCTACACCTTC CASSKQGWGWYGYTF
17 NA TRBJ2-1 TRBV11-3 TRBD2 TGTGCCAGCAGCCAACGTGCCGGGACTAGCGGGAGTAATGAGCAGTTCTTC CASSQRAGTSGSNEQFF
15 NA TRBJ2-6 TRBV19 NA TGTGCCAGTAAGCAGCGGAGCTCTGGGGCCAACGTCCTGACTTTC CASKQRSSGANVLTF
14 NA TRBJ2-5 TRBV2 TRBD1 TGTGCCAGCAGGGGACAGGGTCCTCGGGGGACCCAGTACTTC CASRGQGPRGTQYF
14 NA TRBJ2-2 TRBV7-9 NA TGTGCCAGCAGCTTAGGGGAACTAACCGGGGAGCTGTTTTTT CASSLGELTGELFF
15 few TRBJ2-1 TRBV14 NA TGTGCCAGCAGCCAATTAACGGAATACTACAATGAGCAGTTCTTC CASSQLTEYYNEQFF
12 NA TRBJ1-2 TRBV30 NA TGTGCCGGGGGGGCGGGAGCCTATGGCTACACCTTC CAGGAGAYGYTF
13 NA TRBJ2-2 TRBV2 NA TGTGCCAGCCTGGGGGCGTTTGGTCGGGAGCTGTTTTTT CASLGAFGRELFF
11 NA TRBJ2-7 TRBV10-3 NA TGTGCCATCAGCGAGGGTGGCGAGCAGTACTTC CAISEGGEQYF
13 NA TRBJ1-4 TRBV18 NA TGTGCCACCAGACGGTCAACTAATGAAAAACTGTTTTTT CATRRSTNEKLFF
15 NA TRBJ1-2 TRBV7-3 TRBD1 TGTGCCAGCAGCGCCACAGGGGGAGCTAACTATGGCTACACCTTC CASSATGGANYGYTF
19 few TRBJ2-5 TRBV7-2 TRBD2 TGTGCCAGCAGCTTCGTGGGGGGATCGAGCGGGAGACCCAAAGAGACCCAGTACTTC CASSFVGGSSGRPKETQYF